A selection of T cell receptor beta chains follows, all from one sample in a study of identical twins. MiXCR, applied by TCRdb to the 5' RACE reads, yields one record per CDR3 protein. The sample has a few hundred thousand distinct CDR3 sequences; 9% to 10% are singletons. Sequencing input: naive T cells sorted from blood. These receptors all come from a woman between 45 and 65 years old in good health. Each CDR3 is given without its conserved first and last residue.

ASRREGSDTQY,TRBV6-5
ASSQFPFSSSYNEQF,TRBV3-1
ASSLTLAGVVGTQY,TRBV5-5
AISPGTGYNEQF,TRBV10-3
ASSLQLAGGSGTGELF,TRBV4-2
ASSLDRGVYEQY,TRBV13
SAPAPPNRAQY,TRBV20-1
ASSAGWTGDEQY,TRBV7-9
SARQFQETQY,TRBV20-1
ASSLAFRDEQF,TRBV5-1
ASSPSGRQETQY,TRBV3-1
SARQEMDGYT,TRBV20-1
ASSVAGTSGRDGQY,TRBV9
ATSRGGPSYNEQF,TRBV15
ASTRDQRAGEQF,TRBV2
SAVGLAGASYNEQF,TRBV20-1
SARDDQGPGGPYNEQF,TRBV20-1
ASSLGLSGINPPEQF,TRBV11-2
ASSFGTGEDTQY,TRBV7-2
ASSVEGLAGVKGGDEQF,TRBV5-1
ATSDTGTGKNIQY,TRBV24-1
ASSTGEGAYEQY,TRBV4-1
ASSPKRIQEKLF,TRBV7-9
ASSRTTGGGYEQY,TRBV4-1
ASREEWGGGNNEQF,TRBV12-3/TRBV12-4
ASSVVPVGSLDEQF,TRBV9
ASKETSGEGEQF,TRBV5-1
SAWGFGAGVGEQF,TRBV20-1
AWSGKGFKGNTIY,TRBV30
SVASEGKEETQY,TRBV29-1
ASGARQFSSYNEQF,TRBV12-5
ASSPRTSGRGETQY,TRBV5-5
ASNGPSWSPLH,TRBV25-1
SASSRDEQY,TRBV20-1
ASSQDIHSPLH,TRBV4-1
ASSFGQNSYEQY,TRBV5-5
ASRPPGLAGATYEQY,TRBV2
ASSLLRGAGELF,TRBV13
ASSWAGQSYEQY,TRBV4-2
ASSQAGLGLPITQY,TRBV7-9
ASSLGGISGLNEQF,TRBV5-1
ASSYSTITENTGEPF,TRBV6-5